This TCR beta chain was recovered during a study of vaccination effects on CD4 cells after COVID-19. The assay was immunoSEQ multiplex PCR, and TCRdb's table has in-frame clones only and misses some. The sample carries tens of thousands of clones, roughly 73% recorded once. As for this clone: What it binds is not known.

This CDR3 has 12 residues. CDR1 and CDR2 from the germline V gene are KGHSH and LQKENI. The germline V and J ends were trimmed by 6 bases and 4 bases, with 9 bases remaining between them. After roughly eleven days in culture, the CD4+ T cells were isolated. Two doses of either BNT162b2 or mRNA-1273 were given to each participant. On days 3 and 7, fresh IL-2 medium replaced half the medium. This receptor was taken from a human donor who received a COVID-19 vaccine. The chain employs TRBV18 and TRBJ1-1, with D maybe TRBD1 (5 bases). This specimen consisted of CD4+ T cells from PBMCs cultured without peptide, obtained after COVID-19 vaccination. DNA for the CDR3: TGTGCCAGCTCGGGGGACCTCACTGAAGCTTTCTTT. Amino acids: CASSGDLTEAFF.